What follows is one TCR beta chain and its context. What it recognizes is unknown. The sample belongs to a study of human T cells and chemical hapten exposure. In the study overall: Small pooled library volume differences chiefly drove per-sample TCR yield variation. Study-wide results and caveats: Patch test score rose with PT1 expanded TCRs, significant at 8, 16, 32, not 4.

TCRdb itself ran the RACE reads through MiXCR, one entry per CDR3 protein. Among some 170,000 distinct CDR3 sequences, about a quarter were seen once, and the ten largest hold roughly 2.2%. The time point denotes: patch test 3, about 24 weeks after DPC sensitization. Treatment specified: therapeutic diphenylcyclopropenone sensitization with weekly scalp DPC. Germline V gives CDR1 LNHNV, CDR2 YYDKDF (reference sequence). Trimming left V 6 bases short and J 1 base short, with 12 bases between. CDR3 length: 14 residues. Sequenced here: whole blood, sampled in connection with sensitization to the hapten diphenylcyclopropenone (DPC). The chain carries TRBV15 and TRBJ1-1; D possibly corresponds to TRBD1 (6 bases). The receptor was isolated from a woman aged 18-35 years with alopecia areata. Some clones in this sample may be carry-over from other donors' samples. The CDR3 bases are TGTGCCACCAGACAGGGACGGCAGAACACTGAAGCTTTCTTT. As protein: CATRQGRQNTEAFF. The whole variable domain, filled in from reference TRBV15 and TRBJ1-1, reads DAMVIQNPRYQVTQFGKPVTLSCSQTLNHNVMYWYQQKSSQAPKLLFHYYDKDFNNEADTPDNFQSRRPNTSFCFLDIRSPGLGDTAMYLCATRQGRQNTEAFFGQGTRLTVV.